The next 17 T cell receptor beta chains were all read from a single sample in a study of Ad26.COV2.S vaccination and SARS-CoV-2 variants listed by TCRdb under 2021. The treatment or condition label of this sample denotes: some 19 received Ad26.COV2.S at low or high dose, single or two shots; roughly five received placebo; per-sample allocation not given. For vaccine and placebo recipients, repertoires were sequenced using samples collected on day 63 after the first injection. Libraries were constructed by the immunoSEQ multiplex PCR assay. The table comes from immuneACCESS by way of TCRdb, which keeps in-frame sequences with V and J called. Part of the clones is missing from these tables; in studies checked, under half for an unresolved V gene and the rest for unknown reasons. The sample table shows some 480,000 clones, and 70% to 90% are seen once. The top ten hold 13% of the sample. Sequenced material: peripheral blood, taken in a trial of Ad26.COV2.S vaccine versus placebo. All receptors derive from a person between 18 and 60 years old who received the Ad26.COV2.S COVID-19 vaccine or a placebo.

This chain joins TRBV19 and TRBJ2-4; D may be TRBD1 (7 bases). Germline V gene data show CDR1 as LNHDA and CDR2 as SQIVND (reference sequence). The CDR3 contains 16 residues. V was cut by 8 bases and J by 6 bases, with 23 bases left in between. The CDR3 nucleotides read TGTGCCAGTTCCCCCTTACCAGGGCAGGGGGGAAACATTCAGTACTTC. This codes for CASSPLPGQGGNIQYF. Combining the CDR3 with reference TRBV19 and TRBJ2-4 gives the whole variable domain DGGITQSPKYLFRKEGQNVTLSCEQNLNHDAMYWYRQDPGQGLRLIYYSQIVNDFQKGDIAEGYSVSREKKESFPLTVTSAQKNPTAFYLCASSPLPGQGGNIQYFGAGTRLSVL.

This chain uses TRBV15 with TRBJ2-3; D may be TRBD2 (5 bases). Germline V gives CDR1 LNHNV, CDR2 YYDKDF (reference sequence). V was shortened by 0 bases and J by 3 bases, with 19 bases between the two germline ends. This CDR3 is built from 18 residues. CDR3 sequence reads: CATSRDLLGGYGTDTQYF. The CDR3 coding sequence is TGTGCCACCAGCAGAGATTTACTGGGCGGGTATGGAACAGATACGCAGTATTTT.

The chain uses TRBV4-3 and TRBJ1-3; D is undetermined. Trimming removed 1 base from V and 0 bases from J, with 7 bases in between. Germline CDR1 reads LGHNA; CDR2 reads YSLEER. This CDR3 is 15 amino acids long. CDR3 bases: TGCGCCAGCAGCCAAGGGGCCGTCTCTGGAAACACCATATATTTT. Translation gives CASSQGAVSGNTIYF.

This clone appeared a few times. The gene calls are TRBV6-2 or TRBV6-3 and TRBJ2-1; TRBD2 matches at 12 bases. V lost 6 bases and J lost 4; bases outside the gene matches: 4. Germline assignment: CDR1 MNHEY and CDR2 SVGEGT. The CDR3 sequence is 15 residues long. CDR3 sequence: CASSRLAGVYNEQFF. CDR3 bases: TGTGCCAGCAGCCGACTAGCGGGGGTTTACAATGAGCAGTTCTTC.

The V call is TRBV12-3 or TRBV12-4, the J call TRBJ1-1; D is ambiguous. This CDR3 comprises 12 residues. V was pared by 1 base and J by 8 bases, with 8 bases between. The CDR3: CASSLGRHEAFF. The DNA for the CDR3 is TGTGCCAGCAGTTTAGGGCGCCACGAAGCTTTCTTT.

The chain recombines TRBV11-1 with TRBJ1-6; no reliable D call. The germline V gene has CDR1 SGHAT and CDR2 FQDESV (reference sequence). This CDR3 contains 15 residues. Trimming took 5 bases from V and 6 from J, leaving 14 bases between them. CDR3 residues: CASSLTSGSNSPLHF. The CDR3 DNA follows: TGTGCCAGCAGCCTAACGTCAGGATCTAATTCACCCCTCCACTTT.

J is TRBJ1-5 and V is TRBV28; 7 bases fit TRBD1. Germline CDR1 is MDHEN and CDR2 is SYDVKM. The CDR3 runs 14 residues. V dropped 7 bases and J dropped 1; count of bases not matched to a gene: 4. This chain's CDR3 is CASNGGQSNQPQHF. The CDR3 DNA sequence: TGTGCCAGCAACGGGGGACAGAGCAATCAGCCCCAGCATTTT.

J is TRBJ2-5 and V is TRBV29-1; TRBD1 matches 7 bases. J gave up 5 bases and V 7 bases, and 10 bases lay outside the gene matches. There are 13 residues in the CDR3. Germline-derived CDR1 and CDR2 are SQVTM and ANQGSEA. The CDR3 protein is CSAFEGAGETQYF. In DNA, the CDR3 is TGCAGCGCCTTCGAGGGGGCAGGCGAGACCCAGTACTTC.

This chain joins TRBV19 and TRBJ2-2; TRBD2 aligns across 8 bases. This CDR3 is 12 amino acids long. Germline V gene data show CDR1 as LNHDA and CDR2 as SQIVND (reference sequence). V shed 10 bases and J 6 bases; nucleotides not matched to a gene: 4. In DNA, the CDR3 is TGTGCCACGGGACTAGTGTCCGGGGAGCTGTTTTTT. It yields the protein CATGLVSGELFF.

This sequence joins TRBV4-3 and TRBJ2-3; D is perhaps TRBD2 (6 bases). Germline V lookup: CDR1 LGHNA, CDR2 YSLEER. This CDR3 is built from 16 residues. Trimming took off 3 bases at V and 1 base at J, with 14 bases between the two ends. The CDR3 DNA is TGCGCCAGCAGCCACGGGTGGGGGGTCCGCACAGATACGCAGTATTTT. Translation: CASSHGWGVRTDTQYF.

The chain uses TRBV27 and TRBJ1-5, with D perhaps matching TRBD1 (5 bases). Germline V gene data show CDR1 as MNHEY and CDR2 as SMNVEV (reference sequence). The germline V and J ends were trimmed by 2 bases and 2 bases, with 16 bases remaining between them. The CDR3 totals 17 residues. The CDR3 bases are TGTGCCAGCAGTTTAGGGCAGGGAGGGGTTGGCAATCAGCCCCAGCATTTT. This translates into CASSLGQGGVGNQPQHF.

The chain has TRBV7-3 and TRBJ2-2; no reliable D call. V was trimmed by 5 bases and J by 1 base, leaving 8 bases between them. This CDR3 has 14 residues. Germline V CDR1 and CDR2: SGHTA, FQGTGA. The CDR3 is CASSPSGNTGELFF. DNA for the CDR3: TGTGCCAGCAGCCCCTCAGGGAACACCGGGGAGCTGTTTTTT.

The rearrangement uses TRBV7-9 and TRBJ1-1; TRBD1 is a possible D gene (6 bases). The CDR3 has 15 residues. CDR1 is SEHNR, CDR2 FQNEAQ, per germline (reference sequence). Trimming took 3 bases from V and 1 from J, leaving 12 bases between them. CDR3 residues: CASSFFQGTNTEAFF. CDR3 bases: TGTGCCAGCAGCTTTTTCCAGGGGACGAACACTGAAGCTTTCTTT.

The chain couples TRBV5-1 to TRBJ2-2; 7 nucleotides agree with TRBD2. The length of the CDR3 is 15 residues. CDR1 SGHRS and CDR2 YFSETQ come from the germline V gene. With 4 bases clipped from V and 6 bases from J, the junction kept 9 bases outside the gene matches. CDR3 DNA sequence: TGCGCCAGCAGCCTGGAGGGACTAATACCCGGGGAGCTGTTTTTT. Translation gives CASSLEGLIPGELFF.

This chain connects TRBV10-1 to TRBJ2-7; TRBD2 agrees at 7 bases. The CDR3 loop spans 17 amino acids. V dropped 3 bases and J dropped 0; count of bases not matched to a gene: 11. Germline loops: CDR1 WNHNN, CDR2 SYGVQD (reference sequence). The CDR3 DNA follows: TGCGCCAGCAGTGATCGTCGGGAGGACCCCCCCTCCTACGAGCAGTACTTC. Translated: CASSDRREDPPSYEQYF.

The gene calls are TRBV9 and TRBJ1-2; TRBD1 is a possible D gene (5 bases). V was pared by 0 bases and J by 3 bases, with 9 bases between. The CDR3 is made up of 14 amino acids. In germline, CDR1 is SGDLS, CDR2 YYNGEE. CDR3 amino acids: CASSVGGYHYGYTF. The CDR3 DNA reads as TGTGCCAGCAGCGTAGGGGGGTACCACTATGGCTACACCTTC.

V gene TRBV4-3 combines with J gene TRBJ2-6; the D gene could be TRBD1 or TRBD2 (5 bases each). The V end lost 5 bases, the J end lost 2 bases, and 13 bases lay between the germline ends. The germline CDR1 and CDR2 sequences are LGHNA and YSLEER. The CDR3 is 16 residues long. The CDR3 loop reads CASSEGSGPGANVLTF. The CDR3 DNA reads TGCGCCAGCAGCGAAGGGTCGGGGCCTGGGGCCAACGTCCTGACTTTC.